This record looks at one T cell receptor (beta chain) sequence and its context. No antigen is known for it. No much larger clone exists at a distance of one base, and base qualities are not known. This sample stems from a study of chemoradiotherapy in HPV16-positive cancers (dated by TCRdb to between 2020 and 2023). Study-level background: Using functional T-cell assays on cells from two HPV16-positive patients, the researchers defined candidate HPV-specific T-cell clones and common TCR motifs. The study asked whether T-cell immunity to the HPV oncoproteins E6 and E7 changes during chemoradiotherapy and whether this immunity affects survival. The candidate HPV-specific TCRs and motifs were subsequently tracked in TCR repertoires obtained from approximately 91 patients with HPV-related cancers. The research as a whole found: In HPV16-positive patients, expansion of HPV-responsive T cells during chemoradiotherapy was found to be associated with improved recurrence-free survival. The functional definition of HPV-specific T cells was derived from only a couple of HPV16-positive patients, and the survival association was reported for HPV16-positive patients. Expansion of candidate HPV-specific clones and E7-related TCR motifs was observed in the tumor microenvironment during treatment, whereas no such expansion was observed for non-HPV-specific T cells.

Repertoires were sampled multiple times during chemoradiotherapy, which allowed clonal expansion in the tumor microenvironment to be followed. Libraries were constructed by the immunoSEQ multiplex PCR assay. Imported from immuneACCESS, the table was reduced by TCRdb to in-frame sequences with V and J called. These copies leave out some clones; in studies compared against another copy, an unresolved V gene accounts for under half, and the cause of the remainder is not known. For this sample the table gives around 12,000 clones, of which 89% were detected only once. The ten largest clones take up about a fifth of the sample. The CDR3 has 16 amino acids, counting the end cysteine and phenylalanine. Just CDR3 DNA is preserved here, 48 bases in frame from base 1. V loses 3 bases, J loses 1 base, and the germline ends lie 15 bases apart. CDR1 and CDR2 (LNHDA, SQIVND) derive from the germline V gene (reference sequence).

The sample here was blood, taken from a patient who underwent chemoradiotherapy. This sequence originates from a human donor with HPV-associated anogenital cancer. Here the chain combines TRBV19 and TRBJ2-5, with a tentative D gene TRBD1 over 7 matching bases. The nucleotides are TGTGCCAGTAGTATCGGTCAGGGGGGCACCCAAGAGACCCAGTACTTC. Its protein reads: CASSIGQGGTQETQYF.